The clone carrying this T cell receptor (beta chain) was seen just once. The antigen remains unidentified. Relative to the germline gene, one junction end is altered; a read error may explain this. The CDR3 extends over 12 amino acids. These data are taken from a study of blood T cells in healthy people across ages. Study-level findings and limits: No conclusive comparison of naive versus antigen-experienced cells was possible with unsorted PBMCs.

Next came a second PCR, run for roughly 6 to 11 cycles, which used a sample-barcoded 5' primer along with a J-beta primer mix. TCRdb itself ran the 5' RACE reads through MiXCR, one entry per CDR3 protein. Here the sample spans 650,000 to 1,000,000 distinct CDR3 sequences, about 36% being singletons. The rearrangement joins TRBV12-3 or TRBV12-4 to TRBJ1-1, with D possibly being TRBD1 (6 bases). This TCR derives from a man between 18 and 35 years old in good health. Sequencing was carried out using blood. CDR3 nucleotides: TGTGCCAGCAGCACAGGGTTCACTAAAGCTTTCTTT. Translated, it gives CASSTGFTKAFF.